Below, one T cell receptor beta chain is given with its context. What antigen it recognizes has not been identified. The junction departs from the called germline gene at one end, perhaps through a read error. Receptor amplification or capture employed 5' RACE. The sample was run on an Illumina HiSeq 2500. The second PCR ran for about 7 to 11 cycles and used a J-beta primer mix along with a sample-barcoded 5' primer. A unique molecular identifier was introduced onto each TCR beta cDNA molecule by a template-switch 5' adaptor carrying 12 random nucleotides. Each sample yielded at least 3 million CDR3-containing paired-end reads. The Mint cDNA synthesis kit, primed by a TRBC-specific oligonucleotide, was used to synthesize first-strand cDNA from all RNA. After uracil-DNA glycosylase treatment, a first 18-cycle PCR used universal primers M1SS and BC2_uni_R on all cDNA. On the authors' methods: For normalization, 1 million high-quality reads were randomly selected from each sample, with every read carrying a distinct molecular identifier. Instead of being binned into consensus sequences, reads with shared molecular identifiers were discarded. MiTCR, with a Q25 quality threshold and the strictest error-elimination algorithm, was used for CDR3 identification, clonotype clustering and error correction. A nonparametric unseen species model with Euler transformation was used to estimate lower-bound total TCR beta diversity. Using fastp trimming at Q25 and MiXCR clonotype assembly, TCRdb reanalyzed the public sequencing data and kept in-frame beta chains. Each record represents a unique CDR3 protein, reported with the most common genes and DNA among its rows. Clone size and V and J calls follow TCRdb, not the original study. The table for this sample lists about 1.8 million distinct CDR3 sequences; 49% of them were counted only once. The ten biggest clones cover more than 2% of the sample.

Looking up the germline V gene yields CDR1 SNHLY and CDR2 FYNNEI. Taken from cysteine to phenylalanine, the CDR3 has 16 residues. Only the CDR3 part of the read is kept: 48 bases, read in frame from the first base. The data belong to a study of blood T cells in healthy people across ages (dated by TCRdb to between 2015 and 2017). Background on the whole study: In model experiments, template switching captured roughly one uniquely barcoded TCR beta cDNA molecule for every two T cells. To avoid experimental bias, donors of different ages were randomly spread across the sequencing lanes. For two donors (one aged 18 to 30 and one aged 80 or older), the study analyzed two additional independent replicas of 1 million unique cDNA reads from the same blood draw. The donors were split into four age groups: young (average about 15 years), middle-aged (roughly 39), aged (over 55) and long-lived (more than 80). The study measured age-related changes in TCR beta repertoire diversity using deep sequencing normalized with unique cDNA molecular identifiers.

Donors were about 36 systemically healthy Caucasian individuals from Russia aged roughly 6 to 90 years. Each donor gave 8 to 10 milliliters of peripheral blood, drawn into EDTA-treated Vacutainer tubes. Ficoll-Paque density-gradient centrifugation was used to isolate PBMCs, with at least 6.5 million per sample. Total RNA, at least 5 micrograms per sample, was extracted from PBMCs with Trizol reagent. Naive CD45RAhigh/CD27high T cell percentages were measured by flow cytometry on a PBMC aliquot from every donor. General study outcomes and caveats: The percentage of naive T cells measured by flow cytometry correlated strongly with observed TCR beta diversity. Total diversity estimates from one million sequenced T cells were considered lower bounds and underestimates. Compared with the aged group, the long-lived group had more naive CD4+ T cells, fewer expanded clones and increased TCR diversity, suggesting age selection. The CMV infection status of donors was not known, potentially confounding age-related changes in expanded clonotypes. Observed TCR beta diversity per million T cells fell roughly linearly with age, and a significant reduction was already apparent by age approximately 41. Since profiling was done on bulk unsorted PBMCs, naive and antigen-experienced compartments could not be conclusively compared.

The TCR was taken from a woman between 40 and 55 years old in good health. Sequencing used blood. The chain joins TRBV2 to TRBJ2-7; matching of 5 bases hints at TRBD1 as the D gene. The CDR3 has the sequence CAGSVGAASVSYEQYF. DNA sequence: TGTGCCGGCAGTGTTGGGGCGGCTAGTGTATCCTACGAGCAGTACTTC.